This T cell receptor (beta chain) was recorded in a study of T-cell memory formation after mild COVID-19. Study outcomes and limitations: Researchers report contracting CD4+ clones mostly in CM and EM, with CD8+ clones in EMRA. Contracting clones from day 15 to 85 had balanced CD4/CD8; later expanders favoured CD4+. Clonal second-wave expansions that peaked on day 37 had unconfirmed SARS-CoV-2 specificity.

This clonotype was observed a few times. Its specificity is not known. In TCRdb, the 5' RACE reads were re-called with MiXCR into one record per CDR3 protein. The sample records some 210,000 distinct CDR3 sequences, about 10% being singletons. With 10 bases removed from V and 6 bases from J, the gap between germline ends came to 16 bases. This CDR3 comprises 12 residues. Germline assignment: CDR1 LNHDA and CDR2 SQIVND (reference sequence). This TCR was sampled from a man younger than 35 who had mild COVID-19 (a few samples of this study predate the infection). Cell type and time point are not known. The chain couples TRBV19 to TRBJ2-7; D is ambiguous. Sequencing used PBMCs or a T cell subset sorted from them (not recorded which). The CDR3 protein is CAIPPTHAEQYF. The CDR3, as DNA: TGTGCCATCCCCCCGACTCACGCCGAGCAGTACTTC.